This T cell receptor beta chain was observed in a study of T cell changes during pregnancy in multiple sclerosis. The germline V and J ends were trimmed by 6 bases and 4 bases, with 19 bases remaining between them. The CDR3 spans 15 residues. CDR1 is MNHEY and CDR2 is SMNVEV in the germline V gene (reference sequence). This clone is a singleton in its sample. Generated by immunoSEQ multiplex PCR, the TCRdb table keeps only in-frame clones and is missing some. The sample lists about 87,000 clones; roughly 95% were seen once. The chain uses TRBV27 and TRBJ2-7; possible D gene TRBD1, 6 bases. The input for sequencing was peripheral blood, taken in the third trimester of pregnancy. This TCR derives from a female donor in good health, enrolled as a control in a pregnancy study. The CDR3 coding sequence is TGTGCCAGCAGAGCCCCCTCGCTGGGGGCTTACGAGCAGTACTTC. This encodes CASRAPSLGAYEQYF.